This T cell receptor (beta chain) was captured in a study of a mutant IDH1 vaccine in newly diagnosed glioma. Time point described: week 5, during vaccination. The study gave 300 ug of mutant IDH1 20-mer peptide per vaccine dose, with topical imiquimod. Worth noting for this clone: Its antigen is as yet unknown.

The CDR3 has 15 amino acids. Trimming took 3 bases from V and 2 from J, leaving 11 bases between them. In germline, CDR1 is MDHEN, CDR2 SYDVKM. Here immunoSEQ multiplex PCR was the method, and the copy in TCRdb shows in-frame clones only, minus some. The sample contains some 55,000 clones, 90% of which appear only once. The clonotype originates from a middle-aged woman with glioma. The chain recombines TRBV28 with TRBJ1-5, with D hard to call. The material was PBMCs, obtained from a glioma patient whose treatment included an IDH1 peptide vaccine. In DNA form, the CDR3 reads TGTGCCAGCAGTTTTAGCGTGAGGGGCAATCAGCCCCAGCATTTT. It is translated as CASSFSVRGNQPQHF.